A single sample is the source of the 9 T cell receptor beta chains below, sequenced in a study of shared clonotypes between healthy human individuals. The naive CD8 population came from CD45RO-negative cells selected for CCR7, without terminally differentiated effector memory CD45RA+ cells. Sequencing was performed with immunoSEQ multiplex PCR; in TCRdb, only in-frame clones are kept and a portion is missing. Here the sample spans some 1,900,000 clones, approximately 94% being singletons. The sample was naive CD8+ T cells sorted from blood. These receptors came from a man aged 18 to 29 in good health.

The chain couples TRBV11-2 to TRBJ2-3, with 10 bases aligning to TRBD2. This CDR3 spans 17 amino acids. Germline CDR1 is SGHAT and CDR2 is FQNNGV. J was trimmed by 2 bases and V by 5 bases; bases with no gene match: 10. CDR3 bases: TGTGCCAGCAGCCAACTGCCGGGACTAGCGACCACAGATACGCAGTATTTT. Amino acid sequence: CASSQLPGLATTDTQYF.

The chain links TRBV28 to TRBJ2-7; no reliable D call. Germline V gene sequence: CDR1 MDHEN, CDR2 SYDVKM. The CDR3 contains 13 residues. Deletions cut 7 bases from V and 0 bases from J, with 10 bases between. The CDR3 nucleotides read TGTGCCAGCACCGAGGTTAGCTCCTACGAGCAGTACTTC. Its protein is CASTEVSSYEQYF. The full variable domain, with the rest looked up from reference TRBV28 and TRBJ2-7, is DVKVTQSSRYLVKRTGEKVFLECVQDMDHENMFWYRQDPGLGLRLIYFSYDVKMKEKGDIPEGYSVSREKKERFSLILESASTNQTSMYLCASTEVSSYEQYFGPGTRLTVT.

This clone has only one observation. V gene TRBV18 combines with J gene TRBJ1-1, with D perhaps matching TRBD1 (6 bases). The CDR3 sequence is 18 residues long. The V and J ends lost 3 bases and 8 bases respectively, with 28 bases between them. The germline gives CDR1 KGHSH, CDR2 LQKENI. CDR3 nucleotide sequence: TGTGCCAGCTCACCGACTAAAGGACAGCAACGGGGGGATGGGGAAGCTTTCTTT. Encoded protein: CASSPTKGQQRGDGEAFF.

The chain couples TRBV9 to TRBJ2-1; TRBD2 matches at 10 bases. Germline V gene sequence: CDR1 SGDLS, CDR2 YYNGEE. With 4 bases clipped from V and 6 bases from J, the junction kept 7 bases outside the gene matches. The length of the CDR3 is 15 residues. Written as DNA, the CDR3 is TGTGCCAGCAGCCCCACTAGCGGGGCCCCCAATGAGCAGTTCTTC. This encodes CASSPTSGAPNEQFF.

This clone was recorded only once. This chain uses TRBV5-6 with TRBJ1-1; D is unclear. CDR1 is SGHDT and CDR2 is YYEEEE in the germline V gene. V was pared by 0 bases and J by 1 base, with 7 bases between. CDR3 length equals 14 residues. The CDR3 loop reads CASSLVPGNTEAFF. In DNA, the CDR3 is TGTGCCAGCAGCTTGGTTCCAGGGAACACTGAAGCTTTCTTT.

This rearrangement joins TRBV4-1 to TRBJ2-7; 8 positions agree with TRBD1. Trimming removed 1 base from V and 2 bases from J; junction bases left unmatched: 7. The CDR3 totals 16 residues. Germline V gene lookup returns CDR1 MGHRA and CDR2 YSYEKL. The CDR3 coding sequence is TGCGCCAGCAGCCAAGGGGGACAGGAAAAAACCTACGAGCAGTACTTC. Protein product: CASSQGGQEKTYEQYF.

The gene calls are TRBV9 and TRBJ1-1; D ambiguous. Germline V gene data show CDR1 as SGDLS and CDR2 as YYNGEE. Trimming shortened V by 7 bases and J by 2 bases, and 15 bases separated the two germline ends. The CDR3 is 14 residues long. CDR3: CASALGWGNTEAFF. The CDR3 DNA follows: TGTGCCAGCGCCCTGGGATGGGGAAACACTGAAGCTTTCTTT.

The chain employs TRBV9 and TRBJ2-7; 7 bases fit TRBD1. The CDR3 extends over 15 amino acids. V gave up 3 bases and J gave up 1 base; unmatched junction bases: 7. Per the germline V gene, CDR1 is SGDLS and CDR2 is YYNGEE. CDR3 sequence (DNA): TGTGCCAGCAGCGCGGGGTGGGGACAGTCCTACGAGCAGTACTTC. This sequence encodes CASSAGWGQSYEQYF.

This clone came up a few times. The chain links TRBV10-3 to TRBJ2-7; D gene uncertain. Trimming took off 0 bases at V and 3 bases at J, with 9 bases between the two ends. Looked up from germline, CDR1 is ENHRY and CDR2 is SYGVKD. There are 14 residues in the CDR3. The chain's CDR3 is CAISESSKLYEQYF. As DNA, the CDR3 is TGTGCCATCAGTGAGTCGTCTAAGCTCTACGAGCAGTACTTC.